These 7 T cell receptor beta chains came from one sample sequenced in a study of blood T cell repertoires in COVID-19. Repertoires were generated with immunoSEQ multiplex PCR, while TCRdb's copy carries only in-frame clones and drops some. The repertoire includes 150,000 or so clones, 79% of them detected once, and around 8% sits in the top ten. The source material was peripheral blood. Every receptor here comes from an older woman with COVID-19, enrolled during active disease.

The chain uses TRBV27 and TRBJ2-1; maybe TRBD2 (5 bases). This CDR3 region has 18 residues. V was pared by 0 bases and J by 2 bases, with 17 bases between. Germline lookup yields CDR1 MNHEY and CDR2 SMNVEV (reference sequence). The CDR3, as DNA: TGTGCCAGCAGTTTATCCTTCGCGGGCGGCAGGACCTACAATGAGCAGTTCTTC. Protein product: CASSLSFAGGRTYNEQFF.

This clone has at least ten counts. The rearrangement joins TRBV24-1 to TRBJ2-2, with D maybe TRBD1 (6 bases). Trimming removed 0 bases at V and 1 base at J, with 8 bases between. Germline V lookup: CDR1 KGHDR, CDR2 SFDVKD. CDR3 length: 16 residues. CDR3 residues: CATSDLRGWNTGELFF. The CDR3, as DNA: TGTGCCACCAGTGATTTGAGGGGGTGGAACACCGGGGAGCTGTTTTTT.

The J gene is TRBJ2-2, the V gene TRBV10-3, with TRBD2 as a possible D gene (6 bases). The germline V gene encodes CDR1 ENHRY and CDR2 SYGVKD. The CDR3 runs to 15 residues. V shed 4 bases and J shed 1 base, with 10 bases lying between them. This CDR3 is CAISGAGGNTGELFF. As DNA, the CDR3 is TGTGCCATCAGTGGGGCCGGGGGGAACACCGGGGAGCTGTTTTTT.

This chain connects TRBV3-1 (or the pseudogene TRBV3-2) to TRBJ2-7; 8 bases agree with TRBD2. The germline CDR1 and CDR2 sequences are LGHDT and YNNKEL (reference sequence). The junction had 10 bases not matched to a gene; V was cut back by 0 bases and J by 3 bases. This CDR3 comprises 17 residues. The CDR3 region has the DNA TGTGCCAGCAGCCAAGATGTCGCTAGCGGGCTGATCTACGAGCAGTACTTC. Amino acid sequence: CASSQDVASGLIYEQYF.

The CDR3 DNA reads TGTGCCAGCAGCTTACGTAGGGGGACTGAAGCTTTCTTT. It yields the protein CASSLRRGTEAFF. The gene calls are TRBV7-3 and TRBJ1-1; weak D call: TRBD1 (6 bases). The CDR3 extends over 13 amino acids. V lost 2 bases and J lost 5, with 9 bases in between. Looked up from germline, CDR1 is SGHTA and CDR2 is FQGTGA.

The genes are TRBV6-2 or TRBV6-3 and TRBJ2-1; 10 positions match TRBD2. The CDR3 is 16 amino acids. In germline, CDR1 is MNHEY, CDR2 SVGEGT. V lost 0 bases to trimming and J lost 6 bases; unmatched junction nucleotides: 5. CDR3 in DNA: TGTGCCAGCAGTTACTCGAGGCTAGCGGGGGTCAATGAGCAGTTCTTC. This codes for CASSYSRLAGVNEQFF.

The chain combines TRBV7-2 with TRBJ2-5; the D gene is possibly TRBD2 (5 bases). Trimming removed 4 bases at V and 12 bases at J, with 12 bases between. The germline gives CDR1 SGHTA, CDR2 FQGNSA. This CDR3 has 11 residues. The CDR3 DNA reads TGTGCCAGCAGCTCAGAGGGAAGGAAGTACTTC. As protein: CASSSEGRKYF.